This T cell receptor (beta chain) was recorded in a study of blood T cell repertoires in COVID-19. Study-wide background: Both acute and convalescent COVID-19 samples were obtained from the United States, Italy and Spain. The cDNA or gDNA used as material had been derived from T cells, B-cell-depleted T cells, or PBMCs.

Per the study methods: Reference gene primer amplification yielded estimated nucleated cell counts. Sequenced by immunoSEQ multiplex PCR; TCRdb stores in-frame clones only, minus some. For V, J and clone size, that table is used; D and trimming come from the DNA. This table has 150,000 to 200,000 clones, over 75% appearing once. Per the germline V gene, CDR1 is LNHDA and CDR2 is SQIVND (reference sequence). The V and J ends lost 7 bases and 3 bases, in that order; junction bases with no gene match: 2. The CDR3 runs to 13 residues. This clone was detected many times. The rearrangement joins TRBV19 to TRBJ2-3; TRBD2 matches at 9 bases. The sequence derives from a human donor in a cohort sampled during active COVID-19. Specimen: peripheral blood. CDR3 sequence (DNA): TGTGCCAGTAATAGCGGGAGAACAGATACGCAGTATTTT. Protein sequence: CASNSGRTDTQYF. The whole variable domain, filled in from reference TRBV19 and TRBJ2-3, reads DGGITQSPKYLFRKEGQNVTLSCEQNLNHDAMYWYRQDPGQGLRLIYYSQIVNDFQKGDIAEGYSVSREKKESFPLTVTSAQKNPTAFYLCASNSGRTDTQYFGPGTRLTVL.